Presented here are 6 T cell receptor beta chains from one specimen sequenced in a study of CD8 T cells in Susac syndrome. Roughly 0.45 to 1 ug RNA was reverse transcribed with random hexamers. TCRdb reprocessed the immunoSEQ multiplex PCR reads with MiXCR, giving one entry per CDR3 protein. The sample records 130,000 or so distinct CDR3 sequences, around 85% being singletons. The sequencing input was CD8+ T cells from PBMCs. The receptors originated from a human donor with multiple sclerosis.

Only a few counts were recorded for this clonotype. The chain employs TRBV27 and TRBJ1-1, with D unresolved. Trimming took off 3 bases at V and 3 bases at J, with 8 bases between the two ends. The V gene's germline CDR1 is MNHEY and CDR2 SMNVEV (reference sequence). The CDR3 loop spans 13 amino acids. CDR3: CASSFGRDTEAFF. The CDR3 DNA reads as TGTGCCAGCAGTTTTGGTAGGGACACTGAAGCTTTCTTT.

The J gene is TRBJ2-1, the V gene TRBV29-1; D uncertain. From germline, CDR1 is SQVTM and CDR2 ANQGSEA. The V end was cut by 4 bases, the J end by 0 bases, with 10 bases between. There are 14 residues in the CDR3. CDR3 sequence reads: CSVGGSSSYNEQFF. CDR3 bases: TGCAGCGTTGGTGGGTCGAGCTCCTACAATGAGCAGTTCTTC.

This sequence joins TRBV15 and TRBJ1-1; no clear D gene. This CDR3 region has 15 residues. Per the germline V gene, CDR1 is LNHNV and CDR2 is YYDKDF (reference sequence). Between the trimmed V and J ends, which lost 0 bases and 0 bases, there was a span of 8 bases. The CDR3 region is CATSRDRNLNTEAFF. The CDR3 bases are TGTGCCACCAGCAGAGATAGGAACCTGAACACTGAAGCTTTCTTT.

The V gene is TRBV30, the J gene TRBJ1-1, with TRBD1 as a possible D gene (5 bases). Trimming left V 5 bases short and J 3 bases short, with 16 bases between. This CDR3 has 14 amino acids. Germline V gene lookup returns CDR1 GTSNPN and CDR2 SVGIG (reference sequence). CDR3 in amino acids: CAWGPGTGHTEAFF. CDR3 in DNA: TGTGCCTGGGGTCCCGGAACAGGTCACACTGAAGCTTTCTTT.

V and J are TRBV19 and TRBJ1-2; D is unclear. Trimming stripped 3 bases from V and 6 bases from J, with 14 bases between. Germline-derived CDR1 and CDR2 are LNHDA and SQIVND (reference sequence). The CDR3 has 14 residues. The CDR3 coding sequence is TGTGCCAGTAGTATCCGAGCGGCCTCGAATGGCTACACCTTC. Protein: CASSIRAASNGYTF.

This sequence joins TRBV28 and TRBJ2-7; 10 bases fit TRBD1. The ends lost 0 bases at V and 5 bases at J; junction bases unmatched: 4. Germline lookup yields CDR1 MDHEN and CDR2 SYDVKM. The CDR3 sequence is 15 residues long. The CDR3 reads CASSLWDRGYDEQYF. In nucleotides, the CDR3 is TGTGCCAGCAGTTTATGGGACAGGGGGTATGACGAGCAGTACTTC.